This entry lists 21 T cell receptor beta chains sequenced from one sample in a study of Ad26.COV2.S vaccination and SARS-CoV-2 variants. TCRdb keeps only in-frame clones here, not all; method: immunoSEQ multiplex PCR. The sample includes hundreds of thousands of clones, 80% to 90% of them seen just once. Described treatment: roughly 19 received Ad26.COV2.S at low or high dose, single or two shots; about five received placebo; per-sample allocation not given. Day 63 following the first vaccine or placebo injection was when the samples were taken. Sequenced material: peripheral blood, taken in a trial of Ad26.COV2.S vaccine versus placebo. These receptors were collected from a person aged 18 to 65 who received the Ad26.COV2.S COVID-19 vaccine or a placebo.

This chain joins TRBV11-2 and TRBJ2-3, with a weak D call TRBD2 (6 bases). Germline V gives CDR1 SGHAT, CDR2 FQNNGV. V lost 6 bases and J 1 base, leaving 14 bases between the germline ends. The CDR3 is 15 amino acids. CDR3 DNA sequence: TGTGCCAGCAGGGTGACTAGTGCGGGCACAGATACGCAGTATTTT. It translates to CASRVTSAGTDTQYF.

The chain combines TRBV2 with TRBJ1-6; 11 bases line up with TRBD1. The V gene end was trimmed by 9 bases and the J gene end by 13 bases; junction bases not matched to a gene: 8. The CDR3 is 13 residues long. Germline V CDR1 and CDR2: SNHLY, FYNNEI. The CDR3 sequence is CASKPGQGVPLHF. CDR3 DNA: TGTGCCAGTAAACCGGGACAGGGGGTCCCCCTCCACTTT.

The rearrangement uses TRBV4-1 and TRBJ2-1; TRBD2 matches 7 bases. Trimming at V came to 0 bases and at J to 3 bases, leaving 5 bases not matched to a gene. This CDR3 comprises 16 residues. Germline assignment: CDR1 MGHRA and CDR2 YSYEKL. CDR3 residues: CASSQDTAGDYNEQFF. The CDR3 coding sequence is TGCGCCAGCAGCCAAGATACGGCGGGGGACTACAATGAGCAGTTCTTC.

This clone was detected only a few times. The rearrangement joins TRBV6-2 or TRBV6-3 to TRBJ1-6; 9 nucleotides match TRBD1. The CDR3 is 14 residues long. Germline CDR1 and CDR2: MNHEY and SVGEGT. The ends lost 4 bases at V and 7 bases at J; junction bases unmatched: 2. CDR3 in amino acids: CASSSQGANSPLHF. CDR3 DNA: TGTGCCAGCAGTTCACAGGGGGCCAATTCACCCCTCCACTTT.

The V call is TRBV6-6, the J call TRBJ1-6; 7 bases match TRBD1. V shed 4 bases, J shed 0 bases, and the junction held 3 bases outside the gene matches. Per germline, CDR1 MNHNY and CDR2 SVGAGI (reference sequence). CDR3 size: 16 residues. The CDR3 reads CASSSGQSSYNSPLHF. The CDR3, as DNA: TGTGCCAGCAGTTCGGGACAGAGCTCCTATAATTCACCCCTCCACTTT.

This clone occurred a few times. The chain has TRBV11-2 and TRBJ1-2, with D possibly matching TRBD1 (5 bases). CDR3 length equals 13 residues. Trimming left V 0 bases short and J 8 bases short, with 10 bases between. Germline values: CDR1 SGHAT, CDR2 FQNNGV. The CDR3: CASSLDRARGYTF. The CDR3, as DNA: TGTGCCAGCAGCTTAGACAGGGCGCGGGGCTACACCTTC.

In this sample, this clone turned up once. The chain has TRBV7-2 and TRBJ2-6; D perhaps matches TRBD2 (5 bases). The V and J ends lost 3 bases and 0 bases respectively, with 9 bases between them. The CDR3 spans 16 residues. Germline CDR1 and CDR2: SGHTA and FQGNSA. CDR3 nucleotide sequence: TGTGCCAGCAGCTTTGCGAGGGCCTCTGGGGCCAACGTCCTGACTTTC. Translation: CASSFARASGANVLTF.

The chain recombines TRBV13 with TRBJ1-1; tentatively, D is TRBD1 (5 bases). The CDR3 runs to 16 residues. The germline gives CDR1 PRHDT, CDR2 FYEKMQ (reference sequence). The germline V and J ends were trimmed by 5 bases and 3 bases, with 19 bases remaining between them. The CDR3 sequence: CASSPSLGPGDTEAFF. Here the CDR3 DNA reads TGTGCCAGCAGCCCATCCTTGGGGCCGGGGGACACTGAAGCTTTCTTT.

This chain uses TRBV19 with TRBJ2-3; 10 bases are a match to TRBD2. CDR1 and CDR2 from the germline V gene are LNHDA and SQIVND (reference sequence). The CDR3 consists of 16 residues. The V gene end was trimmed by 1 base and the J gene end by 2 bases; junction bases not matched to a gene: 3. Here the CDR3 reads CASSIGLAGDTDTQYF. The CDR3 nucleotides read TGTGCCAGTAGTATAGGGCTAGCGGGGGACACAGATACGCAGTATTTT.

A few counts support this clone. This chain's CDR3 is CASTFEVSYGYTF. CDR3 sequence (DNA): TGTGCCAGCACTTTCGAGGTATCTTATGGCTACACCTTC. The rearrangement links TRBV5-6 to TRBJ1-2, with unresolved D. The germline V gene has CDR1 SGHDT and CDR2 YYEEEE. Trimming shortened V by 6 bases and J by 5 bases, and 14 bases separated the two germline ends. The CDR3 has 13 residues.

This chain connects TRBV18 to TRBJ1-5; D unclear. V was trimmed by 4 bases and J by 5 bases, leaving 9 bases between them. Germline V lookup: CDR1 KGHSH, CDR2 LQKENI. The CDR3 spans 13 residues. CDR3 amino acids: CASSLADDQPQHF. In DNA form, the CDR3 reads TGTGCCAGCTCACTCGCAGATGATCAGCCCCAGCATTTT.

The rearrangement links TRBV5-6 to TRBJ2-7; D is unresolved. The V end lost 4 bases, the J end lost 2 bases, and 7 bases lay between the germline ends. The CDR3 is 12 residues long. Germline lookup yields CDR1 SGHDT and CDR2 YYEEEE. CDR3 region: CASSIGTYEQYF. As DNA, the CDR3 is TGTGCCAGCAGCATAGGGACCTACGAGCAGTACTTC.

The chain combines TRBV7-9 with TRBJ1-2, with a tentative D call TRBD1 (5 bases). The length of the CDR3 is 15 residues. CDR1 SEHNR and CDR2 FQNEAQ come from the germline V gene (reference sequence). V lost 5 bases, J lost 3 bases, and 16 bases lay in between. CDR3 protein: CASSLTGLSDYGYTF. DNA of the CDR3: TGTGCCAGCAGCCTAACGGGGCTGAGTGACTATGGCTACACCTTC.

This clone has a handful of counts. J is TRBJ1-2 and V is TRBV5-5, with D possibly matching TRBD1 (5 bases). V lost 5 bases to trimming and J lost 1 base, with 9 bases between them. CDR3 length: 13 amino acids. CDR1 SGHKS and CDR2 YYEKEE come from the germline V gene (reference sequence). In DNA, the CDR3 is TGTGCCAGCAGTTTACAGGTTAACTATGGCTACACCTTC. Its translation: CASSLQVNYGYTF.

The rearrangement joins TRBV9 to TRBJ2-7, with TRBD1 matching 10 bases. Germline CDR1 is SGDLS and CDR2 is YYNGEE. The CDR3 consists of 16 residues. With V trimmed by 4 bases and J by 5 bases, 12 bases remained unmatched. CDR3 bases: TGTGCCAGCAGCCGGACAGGGGGACTGGATTCCCACGAGCAGTACTTC. It yields the protein CASSRTGGLDSHEQYF.

V gene TRBV2 combines with J gene TRBJ2-7; no definite D call. The germline CDR1 and CDR2 sequences are SNHLY and FYNNEI. The CDR3 runs to 13 residues. V shed 6 bases and J shed 2 bases, with 11 bases lying between them. In DNA form, the CDR3 reads TGTGCCAGCAGACAAGACGGTCCCTACGAGCAGTACTTC. This translates into CASRQDGPYEQYF.

The chain uses TRBV27 and TRBJ1-1; the D gene is possibly TRBD1 (6 bases). Germline V gene sequence: CDR1 MNHEY, CDR2 SMNVEV (reference sequence). Between the trimmed V and J ends, which lost 4 bases and 0 bases, there was a span of 12 bases. This CDR3 is 15 amino acids long. The CDR3 protein is CASSWQGRMNTEAFF. Here the CDR3 DNA reads TGTGCCAGCAGTTGGCAGGGGAGAATGAACACTGAAGCTTTCTTT.

The chain is built from TRBV5-4 and TRBJ2-1; maybe TRBD2 (5 bases). Per the germline V gene, CDR1 is SGHNT and CDR2 is YYREEE (reference sequence). V shed 3 bases and J shed 9 bases, with 19 bases lying between them. CDR3 size: 15 residues. The CDR3 spells CASSSSYYLAGEQFF. In nucleotides, the CDR3 is TGTGCCAGCAGCTCGAGCTATTACCTTGCGGGTGAGCAGTTCTTC.

CDR3 protein: CASGTSPRGEQYF. CDR3 in DNA: TGTGCCAGCGGTACTAGCCCTAGAGGCGAGCAGTACTTC. The chain couples TRBV7-2 to TRBJ2-7; D might be TRBD2 (6 bases). Germline CDR1 SGHTA, CDR2 FQGNSA. The V end was cut by 8 bases, the J end by 6 bases, with 17 bases between. CDR3 size: 13 residues.

V usage is TRBV2 and J usage is TRBJ1-2, with D possibly matching TRBD1 (6 bases). The CDR3 has 13 residues. V shed 7 bases and J shed 6 bases, with 15 bases lying between them. The germline V gene encodes CDR1 SNHLY and CDR2 FYNNEI. For the CDR3, the DNA is TGTGCCAGCAATCAACAGGGATTTCATGGCTACACCTTC. It is translated as CASNQQGFHGYTF. Based on the CDR3 plus reference TRBV2 and TRBJ1-2, the full variable domain is EPEVTQTPSHQVTQMGQEVILRCVPISNHLYFYWYRQILGQKVEFLVSFYNNEISEKSEIFDDQFSVERPDGSNFTLKIRSTKLEDSAMYFCASNQQGFHGYTFGSGTRLTVV.

V gene TRBV11-2 combines with J gene TRBJ2-7; no firm D call. Trimming took off 4 bases at V and 1 base at J, with 11 bases between the two ends. This CDR3 is 14 amino acids long. CDR1 and CDR2 from the germline V gene are SGHAT and FQNNGV. CDR3 sequence (DNA): TGTGCCAGCAGCTCAACGGTTGGGTCCTACGAGCAGTACTTC. It translates to CASSSTVGSYEQYF.